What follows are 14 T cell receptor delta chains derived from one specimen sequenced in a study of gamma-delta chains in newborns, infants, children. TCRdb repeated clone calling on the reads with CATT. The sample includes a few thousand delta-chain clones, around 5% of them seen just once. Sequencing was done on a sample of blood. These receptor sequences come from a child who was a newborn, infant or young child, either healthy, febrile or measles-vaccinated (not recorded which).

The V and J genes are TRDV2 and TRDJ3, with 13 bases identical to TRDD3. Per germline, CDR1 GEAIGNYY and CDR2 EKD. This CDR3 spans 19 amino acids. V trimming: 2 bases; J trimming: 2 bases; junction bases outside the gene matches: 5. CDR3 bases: TGTGCCTGTGACAATACTGGGGGATACGCCACCTGGGACACCCGACAGATGTTTTTC. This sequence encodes CACDNTGGYATWDTRQMFF.

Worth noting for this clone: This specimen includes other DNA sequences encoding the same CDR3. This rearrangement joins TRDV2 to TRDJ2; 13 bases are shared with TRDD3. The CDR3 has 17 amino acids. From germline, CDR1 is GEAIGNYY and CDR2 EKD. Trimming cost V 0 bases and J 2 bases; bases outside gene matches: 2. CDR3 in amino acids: CACDTVLGDTLTAQLFF. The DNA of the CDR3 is TGTGCCTGTGACACCGTACTGGGGGATACGTTGACAGCACAACTCTTCTTT.

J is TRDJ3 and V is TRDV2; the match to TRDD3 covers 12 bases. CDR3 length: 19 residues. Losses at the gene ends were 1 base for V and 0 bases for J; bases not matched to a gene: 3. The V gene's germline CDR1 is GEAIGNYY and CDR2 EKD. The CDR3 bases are TGTGCCTGTGACACAGCTGGGGGATACGACTCCTGGGACACCCGACAGATGTTTTTC. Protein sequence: CACDTAGGYDSWDTRQMFF.

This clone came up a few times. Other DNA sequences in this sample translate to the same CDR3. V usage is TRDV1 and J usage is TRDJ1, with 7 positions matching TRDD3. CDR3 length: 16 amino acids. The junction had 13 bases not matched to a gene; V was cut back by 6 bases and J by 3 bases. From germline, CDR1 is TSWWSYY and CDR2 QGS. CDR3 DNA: TGTGCTCTTGGAACACTACGAGGGGATAACGCCGATAAACTCATCTTT. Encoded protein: CALGTLRGDNADKLIF.

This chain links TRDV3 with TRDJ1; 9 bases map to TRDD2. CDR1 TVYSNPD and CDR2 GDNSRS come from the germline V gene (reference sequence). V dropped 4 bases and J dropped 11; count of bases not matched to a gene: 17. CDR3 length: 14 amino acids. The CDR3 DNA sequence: TGTGCCTCCAAGACCTTCCTACGTGGGGGACGCCTCATCTTT. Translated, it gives CASKTFLRGGRLIF.

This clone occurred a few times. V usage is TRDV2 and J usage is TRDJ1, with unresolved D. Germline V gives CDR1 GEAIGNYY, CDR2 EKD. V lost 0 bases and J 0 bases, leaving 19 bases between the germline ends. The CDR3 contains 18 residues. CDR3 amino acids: CACDTGSQGIDYTDKLIF. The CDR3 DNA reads TGTGCCTGTGACACCGGTTCCCAGGGAATTGACTACACCGATAAACTCATCTTT.

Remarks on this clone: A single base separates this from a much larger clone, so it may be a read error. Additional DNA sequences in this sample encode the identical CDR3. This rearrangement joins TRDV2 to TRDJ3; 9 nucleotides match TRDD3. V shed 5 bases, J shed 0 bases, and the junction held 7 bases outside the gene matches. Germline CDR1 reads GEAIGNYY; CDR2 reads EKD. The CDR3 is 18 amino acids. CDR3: CACGTYWGSSWDTRQMFF. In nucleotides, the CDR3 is TGTGCCTGTGGCACGTACTGGGGGAGCTCCTGGGACACCCGACAGATGTTTTTC.

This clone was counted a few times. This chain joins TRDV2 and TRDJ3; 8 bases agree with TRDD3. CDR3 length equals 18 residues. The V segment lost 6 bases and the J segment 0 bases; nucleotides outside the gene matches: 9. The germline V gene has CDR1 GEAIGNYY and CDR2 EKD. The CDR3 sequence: CACLPLGDSSWDTRQMFF. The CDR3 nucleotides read TGTGCCTGTCTACCTCTGGGGGACAGCTCCTGGGACACCCGACAGATGTTTTTC.

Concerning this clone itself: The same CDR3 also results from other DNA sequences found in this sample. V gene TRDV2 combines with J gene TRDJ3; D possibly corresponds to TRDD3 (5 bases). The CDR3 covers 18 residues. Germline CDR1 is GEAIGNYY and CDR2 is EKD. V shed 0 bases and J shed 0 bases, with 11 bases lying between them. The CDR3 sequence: CACDTVGIGSWDTRQMFF. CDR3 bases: TGTGCCTGTGACACCGTTGGGATTGGCTCCTGGGACACCCGACAGATGTTTTTC.

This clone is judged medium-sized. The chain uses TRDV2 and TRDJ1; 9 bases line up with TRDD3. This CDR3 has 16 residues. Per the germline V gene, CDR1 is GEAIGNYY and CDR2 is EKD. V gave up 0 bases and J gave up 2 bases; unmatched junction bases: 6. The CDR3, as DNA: TGTGCCTGTGACACCATCTCTCTGGGGGATACCGATAAACTCATCTTT. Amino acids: CACDTISLGDTDKLIF.

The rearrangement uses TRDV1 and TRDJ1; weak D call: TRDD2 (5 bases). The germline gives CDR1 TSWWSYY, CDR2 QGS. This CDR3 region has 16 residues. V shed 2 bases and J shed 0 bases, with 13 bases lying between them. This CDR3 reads CALGESRPTDTDKLIF. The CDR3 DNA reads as TGTGCTCTTGGGGAAAGCAGACCTACAGACACCGATAAACTCATCTTT.

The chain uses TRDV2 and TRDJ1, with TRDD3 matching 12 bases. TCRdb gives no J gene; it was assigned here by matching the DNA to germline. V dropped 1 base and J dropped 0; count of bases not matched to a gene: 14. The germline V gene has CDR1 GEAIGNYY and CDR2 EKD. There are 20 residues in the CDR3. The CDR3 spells CACDTVPTGGYSEDTDKLIF. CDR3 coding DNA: TGTGCCTGTGACACGGTCCCCACTGGGGGATACTCTGAGGACACCGATAAACTCATCTTT.

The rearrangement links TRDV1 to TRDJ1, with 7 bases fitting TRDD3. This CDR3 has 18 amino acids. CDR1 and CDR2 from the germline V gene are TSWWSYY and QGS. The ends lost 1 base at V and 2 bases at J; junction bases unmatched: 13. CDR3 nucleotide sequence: TGTGCTCTTGGGGAACCGAGACTCACTGGGGTTTGGACCGATAAACTCATCTTT. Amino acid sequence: CALGEPRLTGVWTDKLIF.

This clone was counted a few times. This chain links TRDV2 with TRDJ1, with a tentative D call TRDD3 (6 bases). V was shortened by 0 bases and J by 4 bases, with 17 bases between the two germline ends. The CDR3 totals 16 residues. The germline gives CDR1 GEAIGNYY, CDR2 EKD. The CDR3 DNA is TGTGCCTGTGACACCGTGGAGTTGATACGTAGCGATAAACTCATCTTT. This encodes CACDTVELIRSDKLIF.